The entry below describes one T cell receptor beta chain. The CD8+ and CD4+ T cells were isolated magnetically using a negative isolation approach, whereas the TEMRA cells were enriched by FACS. The sample comes from a study of CD8 T cells in Susac syndrome. RNA totalling roughly 0.5 to 1 ug underwent reverse transcription with random hexamers. Amplification of TCR beta CDR3 across 54 Vbeta and 13 Jbeta was performed with immunoSEQ multiplex PCR. MiXCR, run by TCRdb on the immunoSEQ multiplex PCR reads, gives a single entry per CDR3 protein. This sample has about 440,000 distinct CDR3 sequences, with around 83% found just once. This receptor was obtained from a human donor with multiple sclerosis. Material for sequencing was CD8+ T cells from PBMCs.

CDR3: CASNGLAGGNIQYF. The CDR3 DNA follows: TGTGCCAGCAATGGACTAGCGGGAGGTAACATTCAGTACTTC. The chain carries TRBV2 and TRBJ2-4, with 14 bases identical to TRBD2. V shed 7 bases and J 7 bases; nucleotides not matched to a gene: 3. CDR1 SNHLY and CDR2 FYNNEI come from the germline V gene. This CDR3 region has 14 residues.